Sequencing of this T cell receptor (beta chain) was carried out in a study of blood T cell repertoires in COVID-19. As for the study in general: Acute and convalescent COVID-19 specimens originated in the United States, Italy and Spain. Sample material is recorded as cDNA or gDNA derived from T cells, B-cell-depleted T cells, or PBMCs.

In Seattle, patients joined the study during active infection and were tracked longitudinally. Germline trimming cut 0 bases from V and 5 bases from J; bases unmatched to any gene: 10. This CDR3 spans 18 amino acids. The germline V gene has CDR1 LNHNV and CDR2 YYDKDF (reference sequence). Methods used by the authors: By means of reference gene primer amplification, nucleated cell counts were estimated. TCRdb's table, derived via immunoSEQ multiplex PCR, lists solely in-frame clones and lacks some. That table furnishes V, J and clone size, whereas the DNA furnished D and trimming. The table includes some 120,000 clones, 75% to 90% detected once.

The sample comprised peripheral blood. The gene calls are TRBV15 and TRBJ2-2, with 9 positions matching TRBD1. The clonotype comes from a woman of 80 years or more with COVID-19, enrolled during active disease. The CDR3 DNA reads TGTGCCACCAGCAGAGATCGGAGACAGGGGGAGAGGACCGGGGAGCTGTTTTTT. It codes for CATSRDRRQGERTGELFF.